These 2 T cell receptor beta chains share one sample of origin, sequenced in a study of control samples from healthy donors and cancer patients. The assay was immunoSEQ multiplex PCR, and TCRdb's table has in-frame clones only and misses some. The table includes some 120,000 clones, about 88% detected once. Sequenced material: blood. The receptors stem from a man aged 45 to 65 in good health.

The chain joins TRBV30 to TRBJ2-6; D is unclear. Germline-derived CDR1 and CDR2 are GTSNPN and SVGIG (reference sequence). The CDR3 runs to 17 residues. V was pared by 3 bases and J by 0 bases, with 15 bases between. For the CDR3, the DNA is TGTGCCTGGAGCTCCCCTGGCCGGGTCTCTGGGGCCAACGTCCTGACTTTC. As protein: CAWSSPGRVSGANVLTF.

This chain connects TRBV28 to TRBJ2-1, with 7 bases fitting TRBD1. The CDR3 has 16 amino acids. CDR1 and CDR2 from the germline V gene are MDHEN and SYDVKM. V was pared by 7 bases and J by 5 bases, with 14 bases of the junction left unmatched. The CDR3 protein is CASNEGWGQPHNEQFF. CDR3 coding DNA: TGTGCCAGCAATGAGGGTTGGGGACAGCCTCACAATGAGCAGTTCTTC.